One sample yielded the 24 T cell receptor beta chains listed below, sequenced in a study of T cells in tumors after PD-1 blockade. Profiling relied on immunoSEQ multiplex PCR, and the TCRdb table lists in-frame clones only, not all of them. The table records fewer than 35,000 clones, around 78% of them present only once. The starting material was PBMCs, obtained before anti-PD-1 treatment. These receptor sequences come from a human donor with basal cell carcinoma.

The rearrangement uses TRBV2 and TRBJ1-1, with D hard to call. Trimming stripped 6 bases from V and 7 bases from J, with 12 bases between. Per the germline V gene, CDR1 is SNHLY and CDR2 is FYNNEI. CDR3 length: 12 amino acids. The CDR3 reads CASSSGEDEAFF. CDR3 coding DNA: TGTGCCAGCAGCTCTGGGGAGGATGAAGCTTTCTTT.

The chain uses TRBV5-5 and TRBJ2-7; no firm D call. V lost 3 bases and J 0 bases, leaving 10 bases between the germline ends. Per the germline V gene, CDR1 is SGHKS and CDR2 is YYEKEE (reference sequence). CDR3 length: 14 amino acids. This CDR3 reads CASSSRIDSYEQYF. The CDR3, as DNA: TGTGCCAGCAGCTCCCGGATAGACTCCTACGAGCAGTACTTC.

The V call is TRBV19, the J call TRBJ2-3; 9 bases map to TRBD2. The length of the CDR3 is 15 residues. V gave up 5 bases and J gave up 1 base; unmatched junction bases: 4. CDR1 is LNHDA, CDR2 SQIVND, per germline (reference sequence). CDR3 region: CASSVSSGGTDTQYF. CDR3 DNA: TGTGCCAGTAGTGTCTCTAGCGGGGGCACAGATACGCAGTATTTT.

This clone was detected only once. The CDR3 DNA reads as TGTGCCAGCAGCATAGGACAGGGGAGGTACAATGAGCAGTTCTTC. This encodes CASSIGQGRYNEQFF. The chain joins TRBV7-2 to TRBJ2-1; 9 bases align to TRBD1. The germline CDR1 and CDR2 sequences are SGHTA and FQGNSA. J lost 4 bases, V lost 5 bases, and 6 bases had no gene match. The CDR3 has 15 amino acids.

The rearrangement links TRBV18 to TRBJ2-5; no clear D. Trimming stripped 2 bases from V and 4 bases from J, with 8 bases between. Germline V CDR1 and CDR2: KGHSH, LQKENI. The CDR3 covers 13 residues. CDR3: CASSPGLGETQYF. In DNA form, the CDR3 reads TGTGCCAGCTCACCAGGTCTAGGAGAGACCCAGTACTTC.

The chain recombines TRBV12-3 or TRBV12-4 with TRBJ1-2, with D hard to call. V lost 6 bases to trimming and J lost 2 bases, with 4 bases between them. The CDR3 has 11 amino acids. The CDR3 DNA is TGTGCCAGCAGACGGAACTATGGCTACACCTTC. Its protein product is CASRRNYGYTF.

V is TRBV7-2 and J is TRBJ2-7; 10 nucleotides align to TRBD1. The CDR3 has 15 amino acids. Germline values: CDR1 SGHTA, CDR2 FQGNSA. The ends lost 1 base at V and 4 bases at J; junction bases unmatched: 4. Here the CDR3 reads CASSLGGQGSYEQYF. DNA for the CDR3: TGTGCCAGCAGCTTAGGGGGACAGGGGTCTTACGAGCAGTACTTC.

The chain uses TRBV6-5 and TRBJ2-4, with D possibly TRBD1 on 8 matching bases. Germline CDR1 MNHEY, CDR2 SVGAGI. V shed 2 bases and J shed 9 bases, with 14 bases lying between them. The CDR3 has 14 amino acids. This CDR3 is CASSYDRGGFIQYF. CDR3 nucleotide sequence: TGTGCCAGCAGTTACGACAGGGGAGGGTTCATTCAGTACTTC.

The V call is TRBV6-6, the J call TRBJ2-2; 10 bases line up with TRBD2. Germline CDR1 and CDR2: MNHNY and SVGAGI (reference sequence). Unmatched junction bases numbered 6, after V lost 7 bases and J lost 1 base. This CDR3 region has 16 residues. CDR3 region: CASIKRTSGNTGELFF. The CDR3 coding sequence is TGTGCCAGCATTAAACGGACTAGCGGGAACACCGGGGAGCTGTTTTTT.

CDR3: CAISQDSLAKNIQYF. The CDR3 nucleotides are TGTGCCATCAGCCAAGACAGCCTAGCCAAAAACATTCAGTACTTC. The chain combines TRBV10-3 with TRBJ2-4; D may be TRBD1 (5 bases). Per germline, CDR1 ENHRY and CDR2 SYGVKD. The CDR3 loop spans 15 amino acids. V dropped 6 bases and J dropped 0 bases, with 12 bases sitting between them.

CDR3 DNA: TGTGCCAGCAGTGACACAAGGCGAGAAGCTTTCTTT. It is translated as CASSDTRREAFF. This chain joins TRBV6-2 or TRBV6-3 and TRBJ1-1, with D unclear. V dropped 5 bases and J dropped 8 bases, with 12 bases sitting between them. The germline CDR1 and CDR2 sequences are MNHEY and SVGEGT. The CDR3 is made up of 12 amino acids.

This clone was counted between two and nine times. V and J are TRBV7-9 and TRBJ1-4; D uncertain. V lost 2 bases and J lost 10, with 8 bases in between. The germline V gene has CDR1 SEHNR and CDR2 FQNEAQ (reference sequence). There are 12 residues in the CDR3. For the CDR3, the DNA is TGTGCCAGCAGCTTAAGCGACGGAAAACTGTTTTTT. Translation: CASSLSDGKLFF.

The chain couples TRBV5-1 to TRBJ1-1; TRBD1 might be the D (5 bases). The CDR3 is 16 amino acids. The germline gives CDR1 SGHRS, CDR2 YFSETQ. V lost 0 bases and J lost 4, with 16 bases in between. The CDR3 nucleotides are TGCGCCAGCAGCTTGGCCGTTACCGGGACGGGCACTGAAGCTTTCTTT. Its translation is CASSLAVTGTGTEAFF. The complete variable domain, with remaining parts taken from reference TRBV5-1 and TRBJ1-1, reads KAGVTQTPRYLIKTRGQQVTLSCSPISGHRSVSWYQQTPGQGLQFLFEYFSETQRNKGNFPGRFSGRQFSNSRSEMNVSTLELGDSALYLCASSLAVTGTGTEAFFGQGTRLTVV.

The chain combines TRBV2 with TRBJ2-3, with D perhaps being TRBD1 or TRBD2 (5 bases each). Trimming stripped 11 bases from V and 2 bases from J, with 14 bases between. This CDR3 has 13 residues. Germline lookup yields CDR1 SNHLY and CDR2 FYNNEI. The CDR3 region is CASSRDHTDTQYF. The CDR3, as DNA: TGTGCCTCTTCCCGGGACCACACAGATACGCAGTATTTT.

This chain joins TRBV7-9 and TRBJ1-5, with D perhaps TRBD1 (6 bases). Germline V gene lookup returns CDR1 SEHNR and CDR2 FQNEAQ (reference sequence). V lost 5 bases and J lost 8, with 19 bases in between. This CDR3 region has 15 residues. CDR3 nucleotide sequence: TGTGCCAGCAGCCCCGGCTGGGGGGGCAAGGAGCCCCAGCATTTT. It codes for CASSPGWGGKEPQHF.

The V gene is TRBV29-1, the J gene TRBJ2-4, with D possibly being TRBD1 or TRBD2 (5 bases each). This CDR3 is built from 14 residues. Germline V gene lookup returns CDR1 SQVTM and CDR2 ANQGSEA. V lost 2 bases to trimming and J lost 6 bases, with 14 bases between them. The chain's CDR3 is CSVESGGAGNIQYF. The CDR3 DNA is TGCAGCGTTGAATCCGGTGGGGCGGGAAACATTCAGTACTTC.

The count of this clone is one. The CDR3: CASSMSLAGSYEQYF. CDR3 DNA: TGTGCCAGTAGTATGAGTCTGGCAGGGTCCTACGAGCAGTACTTC. The rearrangement joins TRBV19 to TRBJ2-7; perhaps TRBD1 as D (5 bases). Trimming removed 3 bases from V and 1 base from J, with 13 bases in between. Germline V gives CDR1 LNHDA, CDR2 SQIVND (reference sequence). The CDR3 has 15 residues. The variable domain in full, with the rest retrieved from reference TRBV19 and TRBJ2-7, is DGGITQSPKYLFRKEGQNVTLSCEQNLNHDAMYWYRQDPGQGLRLIYYSQIVNDFQKGDIAEGYSVSREKKESFPLTVTSAQKNPTAFYLCASSMSLAGSYEQYFGPGTRLTVT.

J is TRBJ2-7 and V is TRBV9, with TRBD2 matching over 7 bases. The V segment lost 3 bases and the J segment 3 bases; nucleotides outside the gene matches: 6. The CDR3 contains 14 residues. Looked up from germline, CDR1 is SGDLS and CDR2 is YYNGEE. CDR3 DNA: TGTGCCAGCAGCGCGGGGGGTCTGGGCTACGAGCAGTACTTC. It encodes CASSAGGLGYEQYF.

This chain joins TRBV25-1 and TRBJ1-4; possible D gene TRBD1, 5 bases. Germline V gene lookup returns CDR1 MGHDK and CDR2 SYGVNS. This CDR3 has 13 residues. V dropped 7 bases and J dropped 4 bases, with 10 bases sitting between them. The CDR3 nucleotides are TGTGCCAGCATCGGGACGGTTAATGAAAAACTGTTTTTT. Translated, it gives CASIGTVNEKLFF. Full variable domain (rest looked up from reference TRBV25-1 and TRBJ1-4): EADIYQTPRYLVIGTGKKITLECSQTMGHDKMYWYQQDPGMELHLIHYSYGVNSTEKGDLSSESTVSRIRTEHFPLTLESARPSHTSQYLCASIGTVNEKLFFGSGTQLSVL.

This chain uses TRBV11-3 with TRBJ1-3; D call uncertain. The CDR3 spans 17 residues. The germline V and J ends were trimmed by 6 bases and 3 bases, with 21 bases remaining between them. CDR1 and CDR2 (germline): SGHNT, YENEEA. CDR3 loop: CASSYTADGPFGNTIYF. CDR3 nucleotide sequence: TGTGCCAGCAGTTATACAGCCGACGGTCCCTTTGGAAACACCATATATTTT.

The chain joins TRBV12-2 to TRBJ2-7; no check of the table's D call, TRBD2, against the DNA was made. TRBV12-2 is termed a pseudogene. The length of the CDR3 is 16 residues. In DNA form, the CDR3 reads TGTGCAAGTCGCTTAGTCACGCCTAGCGGAACTTACGAGCAGTACTTC. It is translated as CASRLVTPSGTYEQYF.

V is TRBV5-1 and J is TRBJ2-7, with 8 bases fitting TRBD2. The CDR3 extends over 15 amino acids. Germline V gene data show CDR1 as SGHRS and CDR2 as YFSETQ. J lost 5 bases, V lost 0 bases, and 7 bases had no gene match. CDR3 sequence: CASSLEASGHDEQYF. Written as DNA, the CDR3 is TGCGCCAGCAGCTTGGAGGCTAGCGGGCACGACGAGCAGTACTTC. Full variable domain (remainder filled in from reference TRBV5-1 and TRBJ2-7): KAGVTQTPRYLIKTRGQQVTLSCSPISGHRSVSWYQQTPGQGLQFLFEYFSETQRNKGNFPGRFSGRQFSNSRSEMNVSTLELGDSALYLCASSLEASGHDEQYFGPGTRLTVT.

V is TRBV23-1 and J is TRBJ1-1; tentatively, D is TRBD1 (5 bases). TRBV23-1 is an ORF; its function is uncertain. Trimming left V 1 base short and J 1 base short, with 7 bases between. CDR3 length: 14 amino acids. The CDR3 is CASSQWGRNTEAFF. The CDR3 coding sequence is TGCGCCAGCAGTCAATGGGGGAGGAACACTGAAGCTTTCTTT.

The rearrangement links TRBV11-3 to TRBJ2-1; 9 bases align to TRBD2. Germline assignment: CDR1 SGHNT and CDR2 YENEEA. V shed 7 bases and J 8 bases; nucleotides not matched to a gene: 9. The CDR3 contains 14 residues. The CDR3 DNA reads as TGTGCCAGCACGCGCGGGGGGGAAAGGGATGAGCAGTTCTTC. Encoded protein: CASTRGGERDEQFF.